This TCR beta chain was sequenced for a study of response to subunit inactivated influenza vaccine. TCRdb re-called the RT-PCR reads with MiXCR, one entry per CDR3 protein. This sample has roughly 630,000 distinct CDR3 sequences, with 14% found just once. The CDR3 consists of 14 residues. Germline CDR1 is SGHDT and CDR2 is YYEEEE. V lost 4 bases and J 4 bases, leaving 11 bases between the germline ends. This clonotype was recorded a few times. Its cognate antigen is unknown. Overall study results and limits: Few additional T cells are recruited per seasonal influenza vaccination, authors suggested.

The material was PBMCs from blood, obtained 14 days before vaccination. The receptor comes from a man aged 50 to 60 who received an inactivated influenza vaccine. This chain links TRBV5-6 with TRBJ2-2; D may be TRBD1 (5 bases). The CDR3 loop is CASSPLTATGELFF. The CDR3 nucleotides read TGTGCCAGCAGCCCCCTGACAGCCACCGGGGAGCTGTTTTTT.